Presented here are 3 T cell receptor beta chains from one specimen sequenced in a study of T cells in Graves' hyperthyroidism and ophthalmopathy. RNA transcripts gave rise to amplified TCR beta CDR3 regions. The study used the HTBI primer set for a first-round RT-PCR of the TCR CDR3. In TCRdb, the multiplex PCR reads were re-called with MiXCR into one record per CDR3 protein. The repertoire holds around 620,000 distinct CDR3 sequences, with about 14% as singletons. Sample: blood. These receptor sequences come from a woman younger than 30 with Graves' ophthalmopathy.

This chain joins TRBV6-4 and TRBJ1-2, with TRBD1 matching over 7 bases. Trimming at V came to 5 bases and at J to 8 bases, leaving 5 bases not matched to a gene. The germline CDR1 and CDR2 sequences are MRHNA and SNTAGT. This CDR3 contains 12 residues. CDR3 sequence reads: CASSRQGNGYTF. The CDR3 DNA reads TGTGCCAGCAGTAGACAGGGTAACGGCTACACCTTC.

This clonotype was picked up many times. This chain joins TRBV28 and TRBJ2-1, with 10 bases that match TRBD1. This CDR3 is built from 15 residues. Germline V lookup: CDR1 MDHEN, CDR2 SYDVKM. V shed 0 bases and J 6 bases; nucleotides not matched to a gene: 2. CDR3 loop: CASSLWDRGSNEQFF. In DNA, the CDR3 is TGTGCCAGCAGTTTATGGGACAGGGGGTCCAATGAGCAGTTCTTC.

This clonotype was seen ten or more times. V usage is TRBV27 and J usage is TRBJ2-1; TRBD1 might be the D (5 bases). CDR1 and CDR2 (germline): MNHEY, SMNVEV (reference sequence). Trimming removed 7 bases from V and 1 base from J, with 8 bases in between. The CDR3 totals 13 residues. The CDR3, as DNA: TGTGCCAGCACCACAGGATCCTACAATGAGCAGTTCTTC. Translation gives CASTTGSYNEQFF.